The 21 T cell receptor beta chains reported below all come from one sample, sequenced in a study of T cells in localized non-small cell lung cancer. Method: immunoSEQ multiplex PCR; TCRdb's copy keeps in-frame clones and lacks some. The data show about 2,700 clones, roughly 30% seen once. Sequenced material: lung tumor tissue, taken before any cancer treatment. All receptors derive from a female donor older than 55 with stage I lung adenocarcinoma.

A few counts support this clone. The J gene is TRBJ2-1, the V gene TRBV10-3; tentative D call: TRBD2 (5 bases). Germline CDR1 reads ENHRY; CDR2 reads SYGVKD. This CDR3 is built from 16 residues. V was trimmed by 2 bases and J by 2 bases, leaving 13 bases between them. CDR3 sequence reads: CAISETQLVPYNEQFF. The CDR3, as DNA: TGTGCCATCAGTGAGACCCAACTAGTCCCCTACAATGAGCAGTTCTTC.

J is TRBJ2-2 and V is TRBV7-2; possibly TRBD2 for D (5 bases). This CDR3 has 14 residues. V lost 7 bases, J lost 2 bases, and 11 bases lay in between. Germline V CDR1 and CDR2: SGHTA, FQGNSA. The DNA for the CDR3 is TGTGCCAGCAAAAGGACTTCTAACACCGGGGAGCTGTTTTTT. Translation gives CASKRTSNTGELFF.

By sample fraction, this clone is medium-sized. V usage is TRBV11-3 and J usage is TRBJ1-2, with TRBD1 as a possible D gene (5 bases). This CDR3 is built from 15 residues. The V gene lost 7 bases and the J gene lost 4 bases, with 19 bases spanning the gap. Germline CDR1 and CDR2: SGHNT and YENEEA. The CDR3 DNA is TGTGCCAGCAACGTACCACAGGAGAACTCCTATGGCTACACCTTC. Protein sequence: CASNVPQENSYGYTF.

This chain connects TRBV18 to TRBJ2-1, with 13 bases that match TRBD2. Trimming at V came to 4 bases and at J to 6 bases, leaving 6 bases not matched to a gene. CDR3 length: 16 residues. The germline V gene has CDR1 KGHSH and CDR2 LQKENI. CDR3 amino acids: CASSQPGLAGSNEQFF. Here the CDR3 DNA reads TGTGCCAGCTCACAGCCGGGACTAGCGGGAAGCAATGAGCAGTTCTTC. The whole variable domain, remainder taken from reference TRBV18 and TRBJ2-1, is NAGVMQNPRHLVRRRGQEARLRCSPMKGHSHVYWYRQLPEEGLKFMVYLQKENIIDESGMPKERFSAEFPKEGPSILRIQQVVRGDSAAYFCASSQPGLAGSNEQFFGPGTRLTVL.

The chain combines TRBV19 with TRBJ2-2, with TRBD2 matching 7 bases. With V trimmed by 5 bases and J by 3 bases, 9 bases remained unmatched. This CDR3 comprises 16 residues. Germline lookup yields CDR1 LNHDA and CDR2 SQIVND (reference sequence). DNA of the CDR3: TGTGCCAGTAGTGGAAAACTAGCGAGATACACCGGGGAGCTGTTTTTT. This gives the protein CASSGKLARYTGELFF.

This clone appeared a few times. The chain joins TRBV10-3 to TRBJ2-2; 7 bases line up with TRBD1. The V and J ends lost 2 bases and 3 bases, in that order; junction bases with no gene match: 3. The CDR3 extends over 15 amino acids. Germline CDR1 is ENHRY and CDR2 is SYGVKD. The CDR3 nucleotides read TGTGCCATCAGTGAGAAAGGGACAGACACCGGGGAGCTGTTTTTT. This sequence encodes CAISEKGTDTGELFF.

This clone was detected only a few times. The CDR3 nucleotides read TGTGCCAGCAGCTTCCCTAGTAATTCCTACGAGCAGTACTTC. This sequence encodes CASSFPSNSYEQYF. The V gene is TRBV7-7, the J gene TRBJ2-7; D unclear. This CDR3 comprises 14 residues. V lost 3 bases and J lost 1, with 10 bases in between. Germline V CDR1 and CDR2: SSHAT, FNYEAQ (reference sequence).

The chain joins TRBV5-1 to TRBJ2-3; 8 bases match TRBD1. This CDR3 has 14 amino acids. Per germline, CDR1 SGHRS and CDR2 YFSETQ. V was pared by 4 bases and J by 2 bases, with 3 bases of the junction left unmatched. CDR3 sequence (DNA): TGCGCCAGCAGCGGGACAGGTTACACAGATACGCAGTATTTT. This codes for CASSGTGYTDTQYF.

The V and J genes are TRBV11-3 and TRBJ1-3; D gene ambiguous. Germline CDR1 reads SGHNT; CDR2 reads YENEEA. This CDR3 has 14 residues. The V end lost 3 bases, the J end lost 3 bases, and 9 bases lay between the germline ends. The CDR3 DNA reads TGTGCCAGCAGCTTGTCCCTTTATGGAAACACCATATATTTT. Protein: CASSLSLYGNTIYF.

This sequence joins TRBV11-3 and TRBJ2-3; 9 nucleotides match TRBD1. The CDR3 consists of 14 residues. After removal of 5 bases from V and 5 bases from J, the junction contained 5 bases not matched to a gene. The germline V gene encodes CDR1 SGHNT and CDR2 YENEEA. The CDR3 spells CASSAGQGLDTQYF. The CDR3 DNA follows: TGTGCCAGCAGCGCCGGACAGGGGTTAGATACGCAGTATTTT.

The genes are TRBV30 and TRBJ2-5; perhaps TRBD1 as D (6 bases). The CDR3 has 15 residues. Germline V gene lookup returns CDR1 GTSNPN and CDR2 SVGIG (reference sequence). Trimming removed 0 bases at V and 9 bases at J, with 20 bases between. CDR3 loop: CAWSVLGTGPLPQYF. In DNA form, the CDR3 reads TGTGCCTGGAGTGTACTAGGAACAGGGCCCCTGCCCCAGTACTTC.

This clone is a singleton in its sample. J is TRBJ1-2 and V is TRBV29-1, with TRBD1 matching 7 bases. The trim removed 1 base at V and 6 bases at J, leaving 5 bases unmatched. The CDR3 extends over 13 amino acids. CDR1 is SQVTM and CDR2 is ANQGSEA in the germline V gene. The CDR3 nucleotides read TGCAGCGTTGAAGCCGGGACAGAGGATGGCTACACCTTC. The encoded protein is CSVEAGTEDGYTF.

This clone was observed a handful of times. V is TRBV8-2 and J is TRBJ1-1. TRBV8-2 is designated a pseudogene. The CDR3 totals 16 residues. In nucleotides, the CDR3 is TGTGCCAGCAGTTTATCGCGTCTCGGCCTGAACACTGAAGCTTTCTTT. Its protein is CASSLSRLGLNTEAFF.

This sequence joins TRBV6-8 and TRBJ2-7, with D maybe TRBD2 (5 bases). The CDR3 sequence is 15 residues long. V lost 2 bases to trimming and J lost 3 bases, with 14 bases between them. The germline V gene has CDR1 MNHGY and CDR2 SAAAGT. DNA of the CDR3: TGTGCCAGCAGTTACGGGGAAGCGACTAACTACGAGCAGTACTTC. Translating it yields CASSYGEATNYEQYF.

There are a few counts of this clone. The chain is built from TRBV7-2 and TRBJ1-2, with TRBD1 identical over 10 bases. CDR3 length equals 13 residues. Germline V lookup: CDR1 SGHTA, CDR2 FQGNSA. The V segment lost 5 bases and the J segment 5 bases; nucleotides outside the gene matches: 2. The CDR3 DNA sequence: TGTGCCAGCAGCGGGACAGGGGATTATGGCTACACCTTC. It translates to CASSGTGDYGYTF.

This clone turned up a few times. The rearrangement links TRBV18 to TRBJ1-1; D uncertain. The CDR3 spans 13 residues. From germline, CDR1 is KGHSH and CDR2 LQKENI. Trimming cost V 5 bases and J 1 base, with 8 bases left between them. This chain's CDR3 is CASSATENTEAFF. CDR3 coding DNA: TGTGCCAGCTCAGCAACAGAGAACACTGAAGCTTTCTTT.

This clone was observed a few times. V usage is TRBV7-2 and J usage is TRBJ1-1; 8 positions match TRBD1. Germline trimming cut 5 bases from V and 3 bases from J; bases unmatched to any gene: 2. Germline-derived CDR1 and CDR2 are SGHTA and FQGNSA. This CDR3 has 13 amino acids. DNA of the CDR3: TGTGCCAGCAGCCTACAGGGGGACACTGAAGCTTTCTTT. Amino acids: CASSLQGDTEAFF.

The chain recombines TRBV6-8 with TRBJ2-7; the match to TRBD2 covers 11 bases. The V segment lost 2 bases and the J segment 2 bases; nucleotides outside the gene matches: 2. This CDR3 has 15 amino acids. Germline CDR1 and CDR2: MNHGY and SAAAGT. The CDR3 sequence: CASSYGTSGTYEQYF. The CDR3 DNA is TGTGCCAGCAGTTACGGGACTAGCGGAACCTACGAGCAGTACTTC.

Sample share makes this clone medium-sized (0.01 to 0.1%). CDR3 in amino acids: CASSPAGNTEAFF. The CDR3 bases are TGTGCCAGCAGCCCAGCTGGGAACACTGAAGCTTTCTTT. The chain combines TRBV7-4 with TRBJ1-1; D remains unclear. CDR1 and CDR2 from the germline V gene are SGHVT and SQSDAQ. Trimming stripped 5 bases from V and 1 base from J, with 8 bases between. This CDR3 contains 13 residues.

This sequence joins TRBV23-1 and TRBJ2-7, with 9 positions matching TRBD1. TRBV23-1 belongs to the ORF category, with a function that is uncertain. The CDR3 is 14 residues long. The V and J ends lost 3 bases and 3 bases, in that order; junction bases with no gene match: 3. The CDR3 region is CASSHQGQGYEQYF. The CDR3 DNA is TGCGCCAGCAGTCACCAGGGACAGGGCTACGAGCAGTACTTC.

This clone is judged medium-sized (0.01 to 0.1%). V gene TRBV11-3 combines with J gene TRBJ2-3; 15 bases fit TRBD2. The CDR3 runs 19 residues. The trim removed 2 bases at V and 0 bases at J, leaving 6 bases unmatched. Germline V lookup: CDR1 SGHNT, CDR2 YENEEA. CDR3 in amino acids: CASSLQGLAGGNSTDTQYF. As DNA, the CDR3 is TGTGCCAGCAGCTTACAGGGACTAGCGGGAGGTAATAGCACAGATACGCAGTATTTT.